These 9 T cell receptor beta chains were sequenced from one sample in a study of blood T cell repertoires in COVID-19. The protocol was immunoSEQ multiplex PCR, while the TCRdb copy is restricted to in-frame clones and leaves out a portion. The sample includes a few hundred thousand clones, roughly 86% seen only once; the top ten take 7.8%. The specimen was peripheral blood. These receptors were collected from a woman in her forties or fifties who had recovered from COVID-19.

This clone was counted at least ten times. J is TRBJ1-4 and V is TRBV3-1 (or the pseudogene TRBV3-2); D is unclear. CDR1 is LGHDT, CDR2 YNNKEL, per germline (reference sequence). Trimming took off 5 bases at V and 1 base at J, with 11 bases between the two ends. The CDR3 has 15 residues. DNA of the CDR3: TGTGCCAGCAGCTCCGGCGGTTTAACTAATGAAAAACTGTTTTTT. This sequence encodes CASSSGGLTNEKLFF.

The chain combines TRBV28 with TRBJ1-1; 9 bases line up with TRBD1. After removal of 7 bases from V and 0 bases from J, the junction contained 9 bases not matched to a gene. Germline-derived CDR1 and CDR2 are MDHEN and SYDVKM. This CDR3 contains 16 residues. Here the CDR3 reads CASTQTGGGMNTEAFF. The CDR3 coding sequence is TGTGCCAGCACCCAAACAGGGGGCGGTATGAACACTGAAGCTTTCTTT.

This chain uses TRBV12-5 with TRBJ2-3; D might be TRBD2 (5 bases). Germline CDR1 and CDR2: LGHNT and FRNRAP. The CDR3 is 14 amino acids. Trimming left V 3 bases short and J 5 bases short, with 12 bases between. CDR3 DNA: TGTGCTAGTGGTTTCGGTGAGGCGGGAGATACGCAGTATTTT. Translation: CASGFGEAGDTQYF.

The V and J genes are TRBV6-5 and TRBJ2-1, with 9 nucleotides matching TRBD1. Germline CDR1 and CDR2: MNHEY and SVGAGI. CDR3 length equals 13 residues. The V segment lost 6 bases and the J segment 9 bases; nucleotides outside the gene matches: 6. CDR3 region: CASSITGGSEQFF. CDR3 nucleotides: TGTGCCAGCAGCATAACAGGGGGCAGTGAGCAGTTCTTC.

The rearrangement uses TRBV3-1 (or the pseudogene TRBV3-2) and TRBJ1-1, with 7 bases matching TRBD1. CDR3 length: 14 residues. With V trimmed by 5 bases and J by 3 bases, 6 bases remained unmatched. Germline V gene sequence: CDR1 LGHDT, CDR2 YNNKEL (reference sequence). The CDR3 bases are TGTGCCAGCAGCGCTAGGGACAGTTACACTGAAGCTTTCTTT. It encodes CASSARDSYTEAFF.

This chain connects TRBV20-1 to TRBJ1-2; 7 bases are a match to TRBD1. Germline CDR1 and CDR2: DFQATT and SNEGSKA (reference sequence). The CDR3 is made up of 13 amino acids. J was trimmed by 8 bases and V by 3 bases; bases with no gene match: 9. CDR3 nucleotide sequence: TGCAGTGCTAGTTGGCAGGGGGAGGTAGGCTACACCTTC. Protein sequence: CSASWQGEVGYTF.

This chain links TRBV4-3 with TRBJ2-7; 9 nucleotides match TRBD1. The J segment lost 1 base and the V segment lost 5 bases, leaving 6 bases of the junction unmatched. This CDR3 region has 15 residues. The germline gives CDR1 LGHNA, CDR2 YSLEER. The CDR3 DNA is TGCGCCAGCAGCTGGGGACAGGGTGGATCCTACGAGCAGTACTTC. Its protein is CASSWGQGGSYEQYF.

V is TRBV10-3 and J is TRBJ2-3, with TRBD1 matching over 8 bases. Germline assignment: CDR1 ENHRY and CDR2 SYGVKD. J lost 0 bases, V lost 6 bases, and 8 bases had no gene match. The CDR3 length is 16 residues. The CDR3: CAISENTGGSTDTQYF. The CDR3 coding sequence is TGTGCCATCAGCGAAAATACAGGGGGAAGCACAGATACGCAGTATTTT.

On this clone: Distinct nucleotide sequences in the sample also encode this CDR3. The chain recombines TRBV6-5 with TRBJ2-7; TRBD1 matches 11 bases. The germline V gene encodes CDR1 MNHEY and CDR2 SVGAGI. Trimming at V came to 6 bases and at J to 1 base, leaving 5 bases not matched to a gene. The CDR3 consists of 15 residues. CDR3 sequence reads: CASRTGTGGSYEQYF. The CDR3 coding sequence is TGTGCCAGCAGGACCGGGACAGGGGGGTCCTACGAGCAGTACTTC.